The 21 T cell receptor beta chains reported below all come from one sample, sequenced in a study of OX40 agonist ivuxolimab in advanced cancers. Measured with immunoSEQ multiplex PCR; TCRdb has only the in-frame clones, and not every one. The sample gives 100,000 to 150,000 clones, 90% of which show up once; about 1% is in the top ten. The specimen comprised CD4+ or CD8+ T cells sorted from blood, sampled in a trial of the OX40 agonist ivuxolimab. All receptors come from an adult with an advanced solid tumor such as melanoma, head and neck, liver or kidney cancer.

The J gene is TRBJ2-5, the V gene TRBV10-3, with D possibly TRBD1 on 5 matching bases. Germline V lookup: CDR1 ENHRY, CDR2 SYGVKD. The CDR3 is made up of 13 amino acids. Trimming removed 8 bases from V and 3 bases from J, with 13 bases in between. CDR3 region: CAISVGREETQYF. In DNA form, the CDR3 reads TGTGCCATCTCGGTGGGCAGGGAAGAGACCCAGTACTTC.

CDR3 region: CASNAGTGGYNEQFF. CDR3 bases: TGTGCCAGTAACGCCGGGACAGGGGGCTACAATGAGCAGTTCTTC. The chain is built from TRBV2 and TRBJ2-1, with 11 bases identical to TRBD1. The CDR3 spans 15 residues. The V segment lost 9 bases and the J segment 3 bases; nucleotides outside the gene matches: 7. Germline V gives CDR1 SNHLY, CDR2 FYNNEI.

V and J are TRBV10-2 and TRBJ2-3; the D gene is possibly TRBD2 (5 bases). Germline values: CDR1 WSHSY, CDR2 SAAADI. The CDR3 runs 15 residues. Trimming pared 5 bases from V and 3 bases from J, leaving 15 bases between. CDR3 sequence reads: CASSLSGPPTDTQYF. The CDR3 DNA reads as TGCGCCAGCAGTTTAAGCGGCCCCCCGACAGATACGCAGTATTTT.

This clone was picked up a small number of times. V gene TRBV30 combines with J gene TRBJ1-2; TRBD1 matches 7 bases. Trimming removed 7 bases from V and 7 bases from J; junction bases left unmatched: 9. CDR1 is GTSNPN, CDR2 SVGIG, per germline (reference sequence). The CDR3 length is 12 residues. The CDR3 nucleotides read TGTGCCTTCGAAGGGGGCGAAGCTGGCTACACCTTC. Amino acid sequence: CAFEGGEAGYTF.

J is TRBJ2-7 and V is TRBV7-2, with 8 bases identical to TRBD1. This CDR3 has 13 amino acids. Germline CDR1 and CDR2: SGHTA and FQGNSA. V gave up 5 bases and J gave up 6 bases; unmatched junction bases: 6. The CDR3: CASSRDRLTEQYF. CDR3 nucleotides: TGTGCCAGCAGCCGGGACAGGCTCACCGAGCAGTACTTC.

The CDR3 bases are TGTGCCATCAGTGGGGAGGGCTCCAATTACAATGAGCAGTTCTTC. Translation gives CAISGEGSNYNEQFF. This sequence joins TRBV10-3 and TRBJ2-1, with 7 bases aligning to TRBD2. CDR1 is ENHRY, CDR2 SYGVKD, per germline. This CDR3 spans 15 amino acids. V gave up 4 bases and J gave up 4 bases; unmatched junction bases: 7.

This rearrangement joins TRBV9 to TRBJ1-2; tentative D call: TRBD1 (5 bases). V was cut by 4 bases and J by 2 bases, with 12 bases left in between. Germline CDR1 reads SGDLS; CDR2 reads YYNGEE. This CDR3 spans 14 amino acids. CDR3 DNA: TGTGCCAGCAGCCCCTCAAGGGACAACTATGGCTACACCTTC. This gives the protein CASSPSRDNYGYTF. The entire variable domain, with the rest obtained from reference TRBV9 and TRBJ1-2, is as follows: DSGVTQTPKHLITATGQRVTLRCSPRSGDLSVYWYQQSLDQGLQFLIQYYNGEERAKGNILERFSAQQFPDLHSELNLSSLELGDSALYFCASSPSRDNYGYTFGSGTRLTVV.

This rearrangement joins TRBV29-1 to TRBJ2-5; D is perhaps TRBD2 (5 bases). CDR3 length: 12 residues. Trimming removed 4 bases from V and 4 bases from J, with 10 bases in between. CDR1 is SQVTM and CDR2 is ANQGSEA in the germline V gene. The CDR3 is CSVVVAGETQYF. CDR3 coding DNA: TGCAGCGTTGTGGTGGCGGGAGAGACCCAGTACTTC.

This chain uses TRBV7-9 with TRBJ2-3; 11 bases match TRBD2. Germline lookup yields CDR1 SEHNR and CDR2 FQNEAQ (reference sequence). The length of the CDR3 is 16 residues. Germline trimming cut 4 bases from V and 4 bases from J; bases unmatched to any gene: 7. CDR3 protein: CASSSLLAGAPDTQYF. For the CDR3, the DNA is TGTGCCAGCAGCTCCCTACTAGCGGGAGCCCCAGATACGCAGTATTTT.

This clone was seen just once. The J gene is TRBJ2-4, the V gene TRBV4-1; D gene ambiguous. The CDR3 loop spans 15 amino acids. V was cut by 0 bases and J by 3 bases, with 9 bases left in between. CDR1 is MGHRA and CDR2 is YSYEKL in the germline V gene. The CDR3 sequence: CASSQDYTIKNIQYF. The CDR3 DNA reads TGCGCCAGCAGCCAAGATTACACTATCAAAAACATTCAGTACTTC.

The rearrangement links TRBV6-1 to TRBJ2-4; TRBD1 matches 8 bases. This CDR3 has 16 residues. In germline, CDR1 is MNHNS, CDR2 SASEGT. Trimming at V came to 1 base and at J to 0 bases, leaving 2 bases not matched to a gene. CDR3 in DNA: TGTGCCAGCAGTGAAGGACAGGGGTTAGCCAAAAACATTCAGTACTTC. Protein sequence: CASSEGQGLAKNIQYF.

The chain joins TRBV28 to TRBJ1-1, with a weak D call TRBD1 (5 bases). Germline V lookup: CDR1 MDHEN, CDR2 SYDVKM. The CDR3 has 14 residues. V gave up 5 bases and J gave up 4 bases, with 14 bases separating them. The CDR3 here is CASSGGPSGTEAFF. CDR3 nucleotide sequence: TGTGCCAGCAGTGGGGGTCCTTCGGGCACTGAAGCTTTCTTT.

This chain connects TRBV29-1 to TRBJ2-3; no definite D call. V lost 1 base and J lost 7, with 9 bases in between. CDR3 length: 12 residues. Germline V gene lookup returns CDR1 SQVTM and CDR2 ANQGSEA. The CDR3 bases are TGCAGCGTTGAAGGTACTTCTTATACGCAGTATTTT. Amino acids: CSVEGTSYTQYF.

On this clone itself: A junction boundary mismatches the germline segment, possibly from a read error. The chain recombines TRBV5-1 with TRBJ1-2; D unresolved. The CDR3 has 14 amino acids. CDR1 and CDR2 from the germline V gene are SGHRS and YFSETQ. As DNA, the CDR3 is TGCGCCAGCAGCTTGGTGGCCAGAAACTATGGCGACACCTTC. Its translation: CASSLVARNYGDTF.

This chain joins TRBV5-1 and TRBJ2-2, with 9 bases identical to TRBD1. The germline V gene encodes CDR1 SGHRS and CDR2 YFSETQ. The CDR3 loop spans 15 amino acids. V lost 4 bases to trimming and J lost 7 bases; unmatched junction nucleotides: 8. The CDR3 DNA sequence: TGCGCCAGCAGCCCTCCCGGGACAGGGTTCGGGGAGCTGTTTTTT. Translated: CASSPPGTGFGELFF.

The genes are TRBV29-1 and TRBJ2-2; perhaps TRBD2 as D (5 bases). V lost 3 bases and J lost 3, with 11 bases in between. Germline CDR1 and CDR2: SQVTM and ANQGSEA. The CDR3 totals 14 residues. The CDR3 sequence: CSVDYGIDTGELFF. In nucleotides, the CDR3 is TGCAGCGTTGACTACGGGATAGACACCGGGGAGCTGTTTTTT.

The rearrangement links TRBV30 to TRBJ2-2; no clear D. The CDR3 has 16 amino acids. CDR1 is GTSNPN, CDR2 SVGIG, per germline (reference sequence). Trimming removed 0 bases from V and 5 bases from J, with 16 bases in between. As DNA, the CDR3 is TGTGCCTGGAGTGTAGGTAGGGCCCTTAGGACCGGGGAGCTGTTTTTT. Protein product: CAWSVGRALRTGELFF.

This chain uses TRBV28 with TRBJ2-3; D gene ambiguous. Germline CDR1 is MDHEN and CDR2 is SYDVKM. CDR3 length equals 13 residues. The V and J ends lost 6 bases and 4 bases respectively, with 11 bases between them. CDR3 in DNA: TGTGCCAGCAGCTATCAGTCCCCAGATACGCAGTATTTT. This sequence encodes CASSYQSPDTQYF.

The chain joins TRBV10-3 to TRBJ2-1; 9 nucleotides align to TRBD1. This CDR3 is built from 13 residues. J gave up 9 bases and V 6 bases, and 6 bases lay outside the gene matches. Germline assignment: CDR1 ENHRY and CDR2 SYGVKD. CDR3 DNA sequence: TGTGCCATCAGGCCGGGACAGGGAGCTGAGCAGTTCTTC. Protein product: CAIRPGQGAEQFF.

The J gene is TRBJ1-2, the V gene TRBV28; 9 bases line up with TRBD1. Germline V gene sequence: CDR1 MDHEN, CDR2 SYDVKM. The CDR3 is 16 amino acids. V lost 4 bases, J lost 7 bases, and 13 bases stayed unmatched. The CDR3 loop is CASSSRFTGGSGGYTF. The CDR3 nucleotides read TGTGCCAGCAGTTCAAGATTTACAGGGGGCTCTGGTGGCTACACCTTC.

The CDR3 region is CASSPRQGAIADTQYF. The CDR3 nucleotides are TGTGCCAGCAGCCCCCGACAGGGGGCTATCGCAGATACGCAGTATTTT. The V call is TRBV9, the J call TRBJ2-3; 10 nucleotides align to TRBD1. Trimming cost V 4 bases and J 4 bases; bases outside gene matches: 9. Germline V gene data show CDR1 as SGDLS and CDR2 as YYNGEE. The CDR3 contains 16 residues.